The source of this T cell receptor (beta chain) is a study of blood T cell repertoires in COVID-19. V lost 3 bases and J 0 bases, leaving 17 bases between the germline ends. Germline loops: CDR1 KGHDR, CDR2 SFDVKD. CDR3 length equals 18 residues. TCRdb's copy holds only in-frame clones and misses some; the assay was immunoSEQ multiplex PCR. Counted here are more than 400,000 clones, roughly 87% occurring once; the ten biggest clones make up 0.7%. Across 20 to 25 US areas, participants ranged in age from 18 to 89 years. Cohort 3 donors counted as recovered after two negative PCRs, clearance, or resolved symptoms.

The genes are TRBV24-1 and TRBJ2-1, with D tentatively TRBD2 (6 bases). Sequences were obtained from PBMCs or T cells enriched from blood (not recorded which). This clonotype was sampled from a woman aged 18 to 35 who had recovered from COVID-19. CDR3 sequence (DNA): TGTGCCACCAGTGATCCCGGGGTAGCGGTGACCTCCTACAATGAGCAGTTCTTC. Amino acids: CATSDPGVAVTSYNEQFF.